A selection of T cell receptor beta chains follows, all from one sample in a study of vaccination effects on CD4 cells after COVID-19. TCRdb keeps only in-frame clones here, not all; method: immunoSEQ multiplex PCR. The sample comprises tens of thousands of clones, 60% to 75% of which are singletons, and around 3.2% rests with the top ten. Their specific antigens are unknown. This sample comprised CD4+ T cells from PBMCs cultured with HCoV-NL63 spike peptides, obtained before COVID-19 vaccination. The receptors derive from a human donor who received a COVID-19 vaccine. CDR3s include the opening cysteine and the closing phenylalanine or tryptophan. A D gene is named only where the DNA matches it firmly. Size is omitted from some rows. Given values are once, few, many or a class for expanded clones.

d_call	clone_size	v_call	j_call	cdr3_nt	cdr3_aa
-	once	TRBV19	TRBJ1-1	TGTGCCAGTAGTCAATTAGGGGGGGACACTGAAGCTTTCTTT	CASSQLGGDTEAFF
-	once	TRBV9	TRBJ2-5	TGTGCCAGCAGCGTGGGGCTTACCCAAGAGACCCAGTACTTC	CASSVGLTQETQYF
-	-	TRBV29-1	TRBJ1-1	TGCAGCGTTCACTGGGGCAGTGAAGCTTTCTTT	CSVHWGSEAFF
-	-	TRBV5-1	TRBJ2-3	TGCGCCAGCAGCTTGCCCAGAGCTGCAGGCACAGATACGCAGTATTTT	CASSLPRAAGTDTQYF
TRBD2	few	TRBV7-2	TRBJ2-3	TGTGCCAGCAGCTTAGAGGCGGGGGGCCGACTATCGAATACGCAGTATTTT	CASSLEAGGRLSNTQYF
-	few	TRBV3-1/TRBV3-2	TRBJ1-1	TGTGCCAGCAGCTTTGCGGGAGCTGAAGCTTTCTTT	CASSFAGAEAFF
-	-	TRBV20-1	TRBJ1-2	TGCAGCTACCCGGACGGAGGCTACACCTTC	CSYPDGGYTF
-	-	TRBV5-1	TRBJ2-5	TGCGCCAGCAGCCTTCTCACAGCCATCCAAGAGACCCAGTACTTC	CASSLLTAIQETQYF
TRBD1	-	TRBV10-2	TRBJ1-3	TGCGCCAGCAGTGATAACAGGGGGCCTGGAAACACCATATATTTT	CASSDNRGPGNTIYF
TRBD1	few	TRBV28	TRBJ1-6	TGTGCCAGCAGCCGACAGGGATCCTATAATTCACCCCTCCACTTT	CASSRQGSYNSPLHF
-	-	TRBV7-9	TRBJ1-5	TGTGCCAGCAGCTTACAGGAACAGGCCCAGCATTTT	CASSLQEQAQHF
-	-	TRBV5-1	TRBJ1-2	TGCGCCAGCAGCTTGGTTGACGTCCTTTATGGCTACACCTTC	CASSLVDVLYGYTF
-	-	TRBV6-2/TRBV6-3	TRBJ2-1	TGTGCCAGCAGTCCACGGACAGCTAATGAGCAGTTCTTC	CASSPRTANEQFF
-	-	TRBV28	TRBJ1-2	TGTGCCAGCAGTTTATCCCTAGTCAGGGTCTATGGCTACACCTTC	CASSLSLVRVYGYTF
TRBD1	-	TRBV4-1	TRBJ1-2	TGCGCCAGCAGCCAAACGACAGGGGCCTATGGCTACACCTTC	CASSQTTGAYGYTF
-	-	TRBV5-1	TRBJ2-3	TGCGCCAGCAGCTTGAGTCAGGTGTCAGATACGCAGTATTTT	CASSLSQVSDTQYF
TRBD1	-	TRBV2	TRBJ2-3	TGTGCCAGCAGCGGACAGGCAACAGATACGCAGTATTTT	CASSGQATDTQYF
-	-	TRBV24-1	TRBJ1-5	TGTGCCACCAGTGAGGGAGGGCGCGGCAATCAGCCCCAGCATTTT	CATSEGGRGNQPQHF
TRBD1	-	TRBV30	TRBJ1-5	TGTGCCTGGAGTGCGGACAGGGGGACAGGCAATCAGCCCCAGCATTTT	CAWSADRGTGNQPQHF
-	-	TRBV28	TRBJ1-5	TGTGCCAGCCCCAGTTTAGACTCCAGCAATCAGCCCCAGCATTTT	CASPSLDSSNQPQHF
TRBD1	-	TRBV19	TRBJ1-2	TGTGCCAGTTTCGACAGGGTGGGACACGGCTACACCTTC	CASFDRVGHGYTF
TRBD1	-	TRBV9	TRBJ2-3	TGTGCCAGCAGCGAAGGGACAGGTCGGGGGGATACGCAGTATTTT	CASSEGTGRGDTQYF
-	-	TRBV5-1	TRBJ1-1	TGCGCCAGCAGCTCGACCGGGGGCGCAGGGACTGAAGCTTTCTTT	CASSSTGGAGTEAFF
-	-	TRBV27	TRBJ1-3	TGTGCCAGCAGTCCCACCGTAGGGGTAGCTGGAAACACCATATATTTT	CASSPTVGVAGNTIYF
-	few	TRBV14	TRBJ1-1	TGTGCCAGCAGCCAGACAGAGAACACTGAAGCTTTCTTT	CASSQTENTEAFF
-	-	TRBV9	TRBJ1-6	TGTGCCAGCAGCGTCGGGCCTTCTAATTCACCCCTCCACTTT	CASSVGPSNSPLHF
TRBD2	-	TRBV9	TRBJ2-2	TGTGCCAGCAGCGTAGGACTAGCGGGGGGGCAAGGCGGGGAGCTGTTTTTT	CASSVGLAGGQGGELFF
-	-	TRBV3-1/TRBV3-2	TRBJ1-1	TGTGCCAGCAGTGGACAGCTCCGGACTGAAGCTTTCTTT	CASSGQLRTEAFF
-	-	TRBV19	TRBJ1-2	TGTGCCAGTACCCCGGGAGGGGCCTCTGGCTACACCTTC	CASTPGGASGYTF
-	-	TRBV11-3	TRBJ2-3	TGTGCCAGCAGCTTACGGGCGACAGTAGGGGACACAGATACGCAGTATTTT	CASSLRATVGDTDTQYF